This TCR beta chain was retrieved from a study of T cell repertoires in cytomegalovirus infection. Study in general: Both CMV infection and a matching HLA type were indicated by public TCR beta signatures. Overall study results and limits: Accumulated public TCR beta family frequency recognized individuals carrying CMV together with the relevant HLA. In two of eight donors, the top clonotype was HLA-C-restricted CMV-specific.

TCRdb called the reads again in MiXCR, with one record for every CDR3 protein. Of approximately 250,000 distinct CDR3 sequences listed, more than 9% are singletons. In regard to this clonotype: What it binds is unknown.

V was shortened by 4 bases and J by 8 bases, with 23 bases between the two germline ends. This CDR3 region has 17 residues. Germline loops: CDR1 LNHDA, CDR2 SQIVND (reference sequence). Sequencing was done on a sample of PBMCs. The sequence was obtained from a human donor in good health (CMV status not recorded). Some clones in this sample may be carry-over from other donors' samples. The chain employs TRBV19 and TRBJ1-4, with D unclear. The CDR3 loop reads CASSTTFQAHSIEKLFF. In nucleotides, the CDR3 is TGTGCCAGTAGTACAACGTTCCAAGCGCACTCTATCGAAAAACTGTTTTTT. Full variable domain (missing parts from reference TRBV19 and TRBJ1-4): DGGITQSPKYLFRKEGQNVTLSCEQNLNHDAMYWYRQDPGQGLRLIYYSQIVNDFQKGDIAEGYSVSREKKESFPLTVTSAQKNPTAFYLCASSTTFQAHSIEKLFFGSGTQLSVL.